This entry is about one T cell receptor (beta chain). Its antigen is not known. Sequencing was performed with immunoSEQ multiplex PCR; in TCRdb, only in-frame clones are kept and a portion is missing. The table records 63,000 or so clones, 85% to 90% of them present only once. Time point described: after neoadjuvant nivolumab, at surgical resection. Patients had newly diagnosed, untreated stage II-IVA oral cavity squamous cell carcinoma. Cohort: HPV-negative, locally advanced oral cavity squamous cell carcinoma patients. This sample was taken from a study of neoadjuvant anti-PD-1 for oral cavity cancer. Overall study findings and caveats: Higher pretreatment blood Treg/Th17 ratios correlated with higher pretreatment blood and lower post-treatment tumor TCRbeta clonality. Non-responders to neoadjuvant nivolumab had significantly more clonal PBMC T cells than responders.

V was trimmed by 6 bases and J by 0 bases, leaving 12 bases between them. From germline, CDR1 is MNHNS and CDR2 SASEGT. This CDR3 has 15 residues. The chain is built from TRBV6-1 and TRBJ1-3, with TRBD1 as a possible D gene (6 bases). The specimen was PBMCs, collected after nivolumab (anti-PD-1) treatment. This receptor was taken from a person between 40 and 85 years old with oral cavity squamous cell carcinoma. CDR3 protein: CASRDSLVSGNTIYF. CDR3 DNA sequence: TGTGCCAGCAGGGACAGTTTAGTCTCTGGAAACACCATATATTTT.